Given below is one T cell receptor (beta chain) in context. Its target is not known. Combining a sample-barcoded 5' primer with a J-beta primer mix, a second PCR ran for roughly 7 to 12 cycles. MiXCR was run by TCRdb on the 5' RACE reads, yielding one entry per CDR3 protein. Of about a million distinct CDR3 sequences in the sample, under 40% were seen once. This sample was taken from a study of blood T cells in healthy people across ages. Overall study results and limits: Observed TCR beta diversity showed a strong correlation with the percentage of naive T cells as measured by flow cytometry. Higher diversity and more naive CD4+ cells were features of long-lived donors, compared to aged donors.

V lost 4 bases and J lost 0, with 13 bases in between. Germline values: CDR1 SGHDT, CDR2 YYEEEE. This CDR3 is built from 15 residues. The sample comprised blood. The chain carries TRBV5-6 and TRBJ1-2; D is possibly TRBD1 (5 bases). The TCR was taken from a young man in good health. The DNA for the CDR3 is TGTGCCAGCAGCATCCGGGACGCAGCTAACTATGGCTACACCTTC. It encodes CASSIRDAANYGYTF.